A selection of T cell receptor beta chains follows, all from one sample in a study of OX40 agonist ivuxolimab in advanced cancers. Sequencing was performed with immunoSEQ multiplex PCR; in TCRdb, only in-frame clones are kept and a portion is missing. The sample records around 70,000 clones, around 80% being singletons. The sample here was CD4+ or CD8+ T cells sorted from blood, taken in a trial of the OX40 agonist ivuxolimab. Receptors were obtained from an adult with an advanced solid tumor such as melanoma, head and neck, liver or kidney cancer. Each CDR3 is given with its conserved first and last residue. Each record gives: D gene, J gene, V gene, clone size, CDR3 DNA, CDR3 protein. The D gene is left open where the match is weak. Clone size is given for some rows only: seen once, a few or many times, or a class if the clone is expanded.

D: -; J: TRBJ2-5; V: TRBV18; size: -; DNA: TGTGCCAGCCAGGAGAGGATAAAAGAGACCCAGTACTTC; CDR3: CASQERIKETQYF
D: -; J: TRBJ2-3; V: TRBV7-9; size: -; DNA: TGTGCCAGCAGTCAAGGGGGGGCTGCTAGCACAGATACGCAGTATTTT; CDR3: CASSQGGAASTDTQYF
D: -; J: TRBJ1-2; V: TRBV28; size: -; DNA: TGTGCCAGCCAGGCGGGACCCTATGGCTACACCTTC; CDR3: CASQAGPYGYTF
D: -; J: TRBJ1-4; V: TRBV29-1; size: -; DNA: TGCAGCGTTTCAGAGTCTACAACTAATGAAAAACTGTTTTTT; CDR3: CSVSESTTNEKLFF
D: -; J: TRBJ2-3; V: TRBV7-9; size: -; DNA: TGTGCCAGCAGCCCCCCGGGTCGACTCTCCCTTACGCAGTATTTT; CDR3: CASSPPGRLSLTQYF
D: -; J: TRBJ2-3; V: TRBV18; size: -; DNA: TGTGCCAGCTCACGCTTACAGGGCGGGAGCACAGATACGCAGTATTTT; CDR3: CASSRLQGGSTDTQYF
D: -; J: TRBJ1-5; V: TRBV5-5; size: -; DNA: TGTGCCAGCAGCTTGATGGGGGAACAGCCCCAGCATTTT; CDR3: CASSLMGEQPQHF
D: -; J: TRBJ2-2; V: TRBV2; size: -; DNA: TGTGCCGGGGGGAGGACAGTCGCGACCGGGGAGCTGTTTTTT; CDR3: CAGGRTVATGELFF
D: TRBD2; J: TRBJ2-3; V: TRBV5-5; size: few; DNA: TGTGCCAGCAGCTTGACGGGACTAGCGGGAGTTGGTTTTAGCACAGATACGCAGTATTTT; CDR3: CASSLTGLAGVGFSTDTQYF
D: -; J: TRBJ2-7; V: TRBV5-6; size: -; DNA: TGTGCCAGCAGCTTGGACTACGAGCAGTACTTC; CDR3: CASSLDYEQYF
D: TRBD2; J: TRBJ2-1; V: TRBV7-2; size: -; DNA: TGTGCCAGCAGCCCTAGCGGGAGCGCCTACAATGAGCAGTTCTTC; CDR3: CASSPSGSAYNEQFF
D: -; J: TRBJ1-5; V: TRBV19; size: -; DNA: TGTGCCAGTAATTATGGGGCCAATCAGCCCCAGCATTTT; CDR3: CASNYGANQPQHF
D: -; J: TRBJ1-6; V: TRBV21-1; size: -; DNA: TGTGCCAGCAGCAAAGACGGCAGGGCCTCCTATAATTCACCCCTCCACTTT; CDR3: CASSKDGRASYNSPLHF
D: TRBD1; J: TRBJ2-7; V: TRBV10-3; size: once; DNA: TGTGCCATCAGTGAGGGGACAGGTGCCTACGAGCAGTACTTC; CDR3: CAISEGTGAYEQYF
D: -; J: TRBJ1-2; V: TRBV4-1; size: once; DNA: TGCGCCAGCAGCCAAGCTCCTCGGACAGCCGATAACTATGGCTACACCTTC; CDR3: CASSQAPRTADNYGYTF
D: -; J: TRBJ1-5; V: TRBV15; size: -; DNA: TGTGCCACCAGTGTGCAGGCTAATCAGCCCCAGCATTTT; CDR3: CATSVQANQPQHF
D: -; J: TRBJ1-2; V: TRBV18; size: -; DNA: TGTGCCAGCTCACGTGGGCTAACGGAGAACTATGGCTACACCTTC; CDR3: CASSRGLTENYGYTF
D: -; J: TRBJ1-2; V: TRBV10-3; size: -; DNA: TGTGCCATCAGTGATAGGGACGCATCTTATGGCTACACCTTC; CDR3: CAISDRDASYGYTF
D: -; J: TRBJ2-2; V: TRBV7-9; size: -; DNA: TGTGCCAGCAGCGGGTGGGTGAGCACCGGGGAGCTGTTTTTT; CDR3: CASSGWVSTGELFF
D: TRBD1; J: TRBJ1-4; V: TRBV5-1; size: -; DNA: TGCGCCAGCAGCTTGGCGGGACAGGGAAACGAAAAACTGTTTTTT; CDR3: CASSLAGQGNEKLFF
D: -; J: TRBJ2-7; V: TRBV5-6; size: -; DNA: TGTGCCAGCAGCTTGGAGGTGGGTCCTTCCTACGAGCAGTACTTC; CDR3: CASSLEVGPSYEQYF
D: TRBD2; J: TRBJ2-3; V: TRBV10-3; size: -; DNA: TGTGCCATCAGTGAGGTCGTGTCGACTAGCGGGGGGGCAGATACGCAGTATTTT; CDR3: CAISEVVSTSGGADTQYF
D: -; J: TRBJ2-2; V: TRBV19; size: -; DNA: TGTGCCAGTAGTTCCGGAGCCGGGGAGCTGTTTTTT; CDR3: CASSSGAGELFF
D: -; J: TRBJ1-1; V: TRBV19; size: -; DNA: TGTGCCAGTAGGGTAGACAGGAACACTGAAGCTTTCTTT; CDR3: CASRVDRNTEAFF
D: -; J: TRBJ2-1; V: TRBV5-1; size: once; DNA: TGCGCCAGCAGCCCAGGACAGTTGTCGGCTAATGAGCAGTTCTTC; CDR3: CASSPGQLSANEQFF
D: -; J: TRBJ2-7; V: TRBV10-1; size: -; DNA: TGCGCCAGCAGTGAATCTGGGAACGAGCAGTACTTC; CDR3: CASSESGNEQYF
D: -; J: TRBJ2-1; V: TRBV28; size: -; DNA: TGTGCCAGCAGCTCCAGGCCCAATGAGCAGTTCTTC; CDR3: CASSSRPNEQFF
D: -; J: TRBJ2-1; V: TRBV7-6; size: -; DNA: TGTGCCAGCAGCCTACAGCAGGGTGCCTACAATGAGCAGTTCTTC; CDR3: CASSLQQGAYNEQFF
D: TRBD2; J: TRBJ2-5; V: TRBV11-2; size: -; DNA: TGTGCCAGCAGTTTTCAGCGGGGTGGCGAGACCCAGTACTTC; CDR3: CASSFQRGGETQYF
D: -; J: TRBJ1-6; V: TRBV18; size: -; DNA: TGTGCCAGCTCTCAACAGACTATGAATTCACCCCTCCACTTT; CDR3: CASSQQTMNSPLHF
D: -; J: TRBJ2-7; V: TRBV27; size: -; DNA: TGTGCCAGCAGTTCCCTCACTAGGACCTACGAGCAGTACTTC; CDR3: CASSSLTRTYEQYF
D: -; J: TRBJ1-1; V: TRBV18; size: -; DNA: TGTGCCAGCTCACCACCGGCCACCCGCACTGAAGCTTTCTTT; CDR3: CASSPPATRTEAFF
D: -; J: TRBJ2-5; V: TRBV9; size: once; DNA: TGTGCCAGCAGCGTAGGGCGTCAAGAGACCCAGTACTTC; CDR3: CASSVGRQETQYF
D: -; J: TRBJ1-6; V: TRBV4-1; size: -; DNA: TGCGCCAGCAGCCAAGAGGAGCGGGGATGGGGATCACCCCTCCACTTT; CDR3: CASSQEERGWGSPLHF
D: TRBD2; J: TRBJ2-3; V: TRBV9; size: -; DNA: TGTGCCAGCAGCGTAGGTAATAGCGGGGGAGCTGATACGCAGTATTTT; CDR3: CASSVGNSGGADTQYF
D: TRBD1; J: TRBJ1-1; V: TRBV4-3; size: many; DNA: TGCGCCAGCAGCCAAGAAACAGGGGATAGCACTGAAGCTTTCTTT; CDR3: CASSQETGDSTEAFF
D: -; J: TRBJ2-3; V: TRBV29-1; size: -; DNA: TGCAGCGTTCAAGCTGGGTGGGGCATGGTAGATACGCAGTATTTT; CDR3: CSVQAGWGMVDTQYF
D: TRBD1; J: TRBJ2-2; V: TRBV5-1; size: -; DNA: TGCGCCAGCGGTAGGGACAGCGCTTATGCCGGGGAGCTGTTTTTT; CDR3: CASGRDSAYAGELFF
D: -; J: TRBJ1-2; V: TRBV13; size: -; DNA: TGTGCCAGCAGCGCGACCGCGGGCTATGGCTACACCTTC; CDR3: CASSATAGYGYTF
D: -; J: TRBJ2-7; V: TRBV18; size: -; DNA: TGTGCCAGCTCACCACCCTTAACCTACGAGCAGTACTTC; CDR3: CASSPPLTYEQYF
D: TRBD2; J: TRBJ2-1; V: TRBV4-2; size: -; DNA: TGTGCCAGCAGCCAATTGGGACTAGCGCAAAATGAGCAGTTCTTC; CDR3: CASSQLGLAQNEQFF
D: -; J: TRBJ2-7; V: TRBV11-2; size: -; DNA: TGTGCCAGCAGCCTCGGGGGCCGATACTACGAGCAGTACTTC; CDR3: CASSLGGRYYEQYF
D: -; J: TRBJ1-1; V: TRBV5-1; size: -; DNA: TGCGCCAGCAGCTCCCAGGGTGGAAGCCTGAACACTGAAGCTTTCTTT; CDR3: CASSSQGGSLNTEAFF
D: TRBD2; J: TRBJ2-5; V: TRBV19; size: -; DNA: TGTGCCAGTAGTCTCGGACTAGCGGGAGATCAAGAGACCCAGTACTTC; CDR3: CASSLGLAGDQETQYF
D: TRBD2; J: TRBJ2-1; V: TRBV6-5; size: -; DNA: TGTGCCAGCAGATCCTGGACTAGCGATAATGAGCAGTTCTTC; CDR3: CASRSWTSDNEQFF